This T cell receptor (beta chain) was sequenced for a study of OX40 agonist ivuxolimab in advanced cancers. Looking at the study overall: Patients were dosed intravenously with ivuxolimab at 0.01 to 10 mg/kg every 2 weeks. Eligibility rules accepted prior anti-PD-1, anti-PD-L1 or anti-CTLA-4 therapy, and 40% to 50% had some.

V lost 3 bases and J 5 bases, leaving 8 bases between the germline ends. CDR3 length: 13 amino acids. The germline V gene has CDR1 MNHNS and CDR2 SASEGT. Sequencing was performed with immunoSEQ multiplex PCR; in TCRdb, only in-frame clones are kept and a portion is missing. Of 70,000 to 80,000 clones detected, more than 75% appear once; the ten largest clones hold 0.76%. This chain joins TRBV6-1 and TRBJ2-1; no clear D gene. The sequence derives from an adult with an advanced solid tumor such as melanoma, head and neck, liver or kidney cancer. The source was CD4+ or CD8+ T cells sorted from blood, collected in a trial of the OX40 agonist ivuxolimab. DNA for the CDR3: TGTGCCAGCAGTGAGTCAGCGAACAATGAGCAGTTCTTC. It encodes CASSESANNEQFF.